These T cell receptor beta chains were read from a single sample in a study of blood T cell repertoires in COVID-19. This table comes from immunoSEQ multiplex PCR, and its TCRdb copy is limited to in-frame clones, with some not included. The sample has 200,000 to 250,000 clones; around 89% are singletons. The sequencing sample was made of PBMCs or T cells enriched from blood (not recorded which). These receptors were obtained from a woman under 40 who had recovered from COVID-19. Both conserved end residues are part of each CDR3. Each record gives: clone size, V gene, J gene, CDR3 length, D gene, CDR3 DNA, CDR3 protein. D genes are given only for firm matches. For some rows the clone size is stated as once, few or many, or as a class when expanded; others skip it.

.,TRBV6-2/TRBV6-3,TRBJ2-3,15,.,TGTGCCAGCAGTTACGGGGGGGCCTTGACAGATACGCAGTATTTT,CASSYGGALTDTQYF
.,TRBV9,TRBJ2-3,16,TRBD2,TGTGCCAGCAGCTTTAGAGCGGGGGAGGGCACAGATACGCAGTATTTT,CASSFRAGEGTDTQYF
once,TRBV5-6,TRBJ2-5,16,TRBD2,TGTGCCAGCAGCCGGACACTAGCGGGGGGGCCAGAGACCCAGTACTTC,CASSRTLAGGPETQYF
.,TRBV4-1,TRBJ1-6,15,.,TGCGCCAGCAGCCAAGCCTTCTGGGACACTGGACCCCTCCACTTT,CASSQAFWDTGPLHF
.,TRBV5-4,TRBJ2-3,15,TRBD2,TGTGCCAGCAGCAGACTAGCGGGGGGAACAGATACGCAGTATTTT,CASSRLAGGTDTQYF
.,TRBV2,TRBJ1-6,14,.,TGTGCCAGCGACCGGGACTACTTGAATTCACCCCTCCACTTT,CASDRDYLNSPLHF
.,TRBV3-1/TRBV3-2,TRBJ1-6,14,TRBD1,TGTGCCAGCAGCCGCGGGACAGCAAATTCACCCCTCCACTTT,CASSRGTANSPLHF
.,TRBV19,TRBJ1-5,14,.,TGTGCCAGTAGTATCCGGACTGCTAATCAGCCCCAGCATTTT,CASSIRTANQPQHF
once,TRBV7-6,TRBJ2-2,15,TRBD1,TGTGCCAGCAGCTCGGGACAGGTAGTCACCGGGGAGCTGTTTTTT,CASSSGQVVTGELFF
.,TRBV25-1,TRBJ1-2,15,.,TGTGCCAGCAGTCTAACAGGGTCATCTAACTATGGCTACACCTTC,CASSLTGSSNYGYTF
.,TRBV10-3,TRBJ2-7,15,.,TGTGCCATCAGTGAGTCGGAAGGGAGGTCCTACGAGCAGTACTTC,CAISESEGRSYEQYF
once,TRBV9,TRBJ2-1,18,TRBD2,TGTGCCAGCAGCGGGACTAGCGCGACCGAACTGCCTGACAATGAGCAGTTCTTC,CASSGTSATELPDNEQFF
.,TRBV7-6,TRBJ2-3,14,.,TGTGCCAGCAGCTTACTGGGGGCTGGAGATACGCAGTATTTT,CASSLLGAGDTQYF
.,TRBV19,TRBJ1-1,14,.,TGTGCCAGTAGTGGTATCTGGGGCGCCGAGGAAGCTTTCTTT,CASSGIWGAEEAFF
.,TRBV3-1/TRBV3-2,TRBJ1-5,15,TRBD1,TGTGCCAGCAGCCGGGACAGGGGGCATCCCCAGCCCCAGCATTTT,CASSRDRGHPQPQHF
many,TRBV19,TRBJ2-7,14,TRBD2,TGTGCCAGTAGTATCCCGGGACTAGCGAACGAGCAGTACTTC,CASSIPGLANEQYF
.,TRBV6-2/TRBV6-3,TRBJ1-5,15,TRBD1,TGTGCCAGCAGTTCTAACAGGGGTGGTAATCAGCCCCAGCATTTT,CASSSNRGGNQPQHF
.,TRBV6-5,TRBJ2-7,11,TRBD1,TGTGCCACACACAGGGGCTACGAGCAGTACTTC,CATHRGYEQYF
.,TRBV4-2,TRBJ2-3,16,.,TGTGCCAGCAGCCAACAGGCCTCCCCAAGTCCAGATACGCAGTATTTT,CASSQQASPSPDTQYF
.,TRBV2,TRBJ2-2,15,TRBD1,TGTGCCAGCAGTGGCGGGACAGGCTTGTATCGGGAGCTGTTTTTT,CASSGGTGLYRELFF
few,TRBV2,TRBJ2-7,13,.,TGTGCCAGCAGCATGAGACAGGCCTACGAGCAGTACTTC,CASSMRQAYEQYF
.,TRBV2,TRBJ1-2,17,.,TGTGCCAGCAGTGAAGCGCAAAGCCTCATAATAAACTATGGCTACACCTTC,CASSEAQSLIINYGYTF
.,TRBV6-1,TRBJ2-1,15,.,TGTGCCAGCAGTCGGGGGTCGGGGCTAGACAATGAGCAGTTCTTC,CASSRGSGLDNEQFF
.,TRBV7-2,TRBJ1-2,15,.,TGTGCCAGCAGCCCCGGGACTGCCAGAGCTTATGGCTACACCTTC,CASSPGTARAYGYTF
once,TRBV7-2,TRBJ2-7,15,TRBD1,TGTGCCAGCAGCCGTTATCCGGGACAGGGAGTGGAGCAGTACTTC,CASSRYPGQGVEQYF
.,TRBV9,TRBJ1-2,15,TRBD1,TGTGCCAGCAGCGTAGAGGGACAGGGGGGGAGCGGCTACACCTTC,CASSVEGQGGSGYTF
.,TRBV9,TRBJ1-1,14,TRBD1,TGTGCCAGCAGCCCAGGGGGAGTGAACACTGAAGCTTTCTTT,CASSPGGVNTEAFF
.,TRBV3-1/TRBV3-2,TRBJ1-4,13,.,TGTGCCAGCAGCTACCCCTCGCAGGGAAAACTGTTTTTT,CASSYPSQGKLFF
.,TRBV3-1/TRBV3-2,TRBJ1-2,17,.,TGTGCCAGCAGCCACATGGGGCAGGGACTTTATAACTATGGCTACACCTTC,CASSHMGQGLYNYGYTF
once,TRBV2,TRBJ2-1,12,.,TGTGCCAGCAGTGTTTGGCGGGATGAGCAGTTCTTC,CASSVWRDEQFF
.,TRBV5-4,TRBJ1-5,14,TRBD1,TGTGCCAGCAGTCAACAGGGGGTTAATCAGCCCCAGCATTTT,CASSQQGVNQPQHF
.,TRBV7-9,TRBJ1-1,14,TRBD1,TGTGCCAGCAGCTTAACCCTGACAGGGTCAGAAGCTTTCTTT,CASSLTLTGSEAFF
.,TRBV7-2,TRBJ1-4,14,.,TGTGCCAGCAGCCAGGGAAAATCTAATGAAAAACTGTTTTTT,CASSQGKSNEKLFF
.,TRBV5-8,TRBJ1-5,17,TRBD1,TGTGCCAGCAGCTTGGGCTTGACAGGGGGGAGCAATCAGCCCCAGCATTTT,CASSLGLTGGSNQPQHF
.,TRBV6-2/TRBV6-3,TRBJ1-2,17,.,TGTGCCAGCAGCCCTATACGCCAAACAGGGAAGTGGAATGGCTACACCTTC,CASSPIRQTGKWNGYTF
.,TRBV7-2,TRBJ1-3,15,TRBD1,TGTGCCAGCAGCCAGATCACAGGGGTGGGAAACACCATATATTTT,CASSQITGVGNTIYF
.,TRBV5-1,TRBJ1-2,14,.,TGCGCCAGCAGCTCAACTTCGACAGAGCATGGCTACACCTTC,CASSSTSTEHGYTF
.,TRBV10-3,TRBJ1-2,15,.,TGTGCCATCAGTGAGCCCTCGGGGGGTAACTATGGCTACACCTTC,CAISEPSGGNYGYTF
.,TRBV23-1,TRBJ1-2,15,.,TGCGCCAGCAGTCAATCAACCGGGAGGAACTATGGCTACACCTTC,CASSQSTGRNYGYTF
.,TRBV27,TRBJ2-2,15,.,TGTGCCAGCAGTTTACAAAGGTCGGGCACCGGGGAGCTGTTTTTT,CASSLQRSGTGELFF
.,TRBV14,TRBJ1-1,14,TRBD1,TGTGCCAGCAGCCTCGGGACAGGGTGGTCTGAAGCTTTCTTT,CASSLGTGWSEAFF
.,TRBV25-1,TRBJ1-2,13,.,TGTGCCAGCAGTGATCGACAGTGGGGCGGCTACACCTTC,CASSDRQWGGYTF
.,TRBV7-9,TRBJ1-2,13,.,TGTGCCAGCAGCCCGATAGCTAACTATGGCTACACCTTC,CASSPIANYGYTF
once,TRBV10-3,TRBJ2-1,21,TRBD2,TGTGCCATCAGTGACCTGCTAGGGGGACTAGCGGGGGGCAACTCCTACAATGAGCAGTTCTTC,CAISDLLGGLAGGNSYNEQFF
.,TRBV3-1/TRBV3-2,TRBJ1-3,15,.,TGTGCCAGCAGCCAAGTGAGCCATTCTGGAAACACCATATATTTT,CASSQVSHSGNTIYF
once,TRBV4-1,TRBJ2-3,15,TRBD2,TGCGCCAGCAGCCATTTGACTAGCGGCACAGATACGCAGTATTTT,CASSHLTSGTDTQYF
.,TRBV6-5,TRBJ2-7,12,TRBD1,TGTGCCAGCAGGCTCCCGACAGGGGTAAGGTACTTC,CASRLPTGVRYF
.,TRBV4-2,TRBJ2-1,16,.,TGTGCCAGCAGCCAGGGGACGGAGGGCCCCTACAATGAGCAGTTCTTC,CASSQGTEGPYNEQFF
.,TRBV9,TRBJ1-1,13,.,TGTGCCAGCAGCGTAAACAGGAACACTGAAGCTTTCTTT,CASSVNRNTEAFF
.,TRBV7-8,TRBJ1-1,17,TRBD1,TGTGCCAGCAGCACCCGGACAGGGGGCAGAGGTATCACTGAAGCTTTCTTT,CASSTRTGGRGITEAFF